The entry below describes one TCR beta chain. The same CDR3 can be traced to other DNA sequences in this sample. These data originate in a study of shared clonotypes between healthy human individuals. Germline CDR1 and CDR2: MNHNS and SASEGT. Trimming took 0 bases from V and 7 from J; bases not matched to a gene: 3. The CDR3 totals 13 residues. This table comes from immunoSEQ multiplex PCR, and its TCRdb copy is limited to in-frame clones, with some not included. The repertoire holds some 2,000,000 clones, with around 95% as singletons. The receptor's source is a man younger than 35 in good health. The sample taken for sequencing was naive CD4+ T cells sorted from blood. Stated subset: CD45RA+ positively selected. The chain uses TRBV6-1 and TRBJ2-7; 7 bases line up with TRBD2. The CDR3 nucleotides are TGTGCCAGCAGTGAAGCGGGGAGGGATGAGCAGTACTTC. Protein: CASSEAGRDEQYF.